This is a list of T cell receptor beta chains from one sample in a study of blood T cell repertoires in COVID-19. TCRdb's table, derived via immunoSEQ multiplex PCR, lists solely in-frame clones and lacks some. Of 150,000 or so clones listed, approximately 82% are singletons. Material: PBMCs or T cells enriched from blood (not recorded which). All receptors come from a woman in her forties or fifties in a cohort exposed to, infected with or recovered from COVID-19 (not recorded which). Both conserved end residues are part of each CDR3. A D gene is named only where the DNA matches it firmly. The listing skips clone size in some rows; elsewhere it reads once, few, many or a size class.

TRBV29-1	TRBJ1-1	-	-	CSVVRQPMNTEAFF	TGCAGCGTTGTTCGACAGCCGATGAACACTGAAGCTTTCTTT
TRBV28	TRBJ2-7	-	TRBD2	CASSFTSGYEQYF	TGTGCCAGCAGTTTTACTAGCGGGTACGAGCAGTACTTC
TRBV18	TRBJ2-5	-	-	CASSPRGVLQETQYF	TGTGCCAGCTCACCACGCGGAGTGCTTCAGGAGACCCAGTACTTC
TRBV2	TRBJ1-5	-	-	CASSFREANQPQHF	TGTGCCAGCAGTTTCCGGGAGGCCAATCAGCCCCAGCATTTT
TRBV12-3/TRBV12-4	TRBJ2-2	-	-	CAVAAANTGELFF	TGTGCAGTAGCGGCCGCGAACACCGGGGAGCTGTTTTTT
TRBV29-1	TRBJ1-5	-	TRBD1	CSVVTGGGGQPQHF	TGCAGCGTTGTCACAGGGGGTGGAGGTCAGCCCCAGCATTTT
TRBV28	TRBJ1-6	-	-	CASSSYNSPLHF	TGTGCCAGCTCATCCTATAATTCACCCCTCCACTTT
TRBV5-1	TRBJ2-2	-	-	CASRASRENTGELFF	TGCGCCAGCCGCGCCAGTCGGGAGAACACCGGGGAGCTGTTTTTT
TRBV19	TRBJ2-7	-	TRBD1	CASSISQGGTYEQYF	TGTGCCAGTAGTATTTCACAGGGGGGAACCTACGAGCAGTACTTC
TRBV28	TRBJ1-1	-	-	CASSLHIGDATEAFF	TGTGCCAGCAGTTTACACATAGGAGATGCCACTGAAGCTTTCTTT
TRBV4-3	TRBJ1-4	-	TRBD1	CASSQGQGLGEKLFF	TGCGCCAGCAGCCAAGGACAGGGGCTGGGGGAAAAACTGTTTTTT
TRBV19	TRBJ2-1	-	-	CASSTQSGLEQFF	TGTGCCAGTAGTACACAATCAGGACTTGAGCAGTTCTTC
TRBV6-2/TRBV6-3	TRBJ2-1	-	-	CASSLLVPTYNEQFF	TGTGCCAGCAGTCTCCTCGTACCTACCTACAATGAGCAGTTCTTC
TRBV6-5	TRBJ1-1	-	-	CASGIQVVDEAFF	TGTGCCAGCGGAATACAGGTGGTCGATGAAGCTTTCTTT
TRBV29-1	TRBJ2-7	-	-	CSVYRNVGIRSYEQYF	TGCAGCGTCTACAGGAATGTGGGGATTAGGTCCTACGAGCAGTACTTC
TRBV28	TRBJ1-1	-	TRBD1	CASSVQGGEAFF	TGTGCCAGCAGTGTACAGGGGGGGGAAGCTTTCTTT
TRBV19	TRBJ2-1	-	-	CASSILRLPHIEQFF	TGTGCCAGTAGTATTCTGAGGCTACCCCACATTGAGCAGTTCTTC
TRBV5-1	TRBJ1-2	-	-	CASSPRDTTNYGYTF	TGCGCCAGCAGCCCAAGGGACACCACCAACTATGGCTACACCTTC
TRBV5-5	TRBJ2-3	-	-	CASSSSARTDTQYF	TGTGCCAGCAGCTCTAGCGCCCGCACAGATACGCAGTATTTT
TRBV11-3	TRBJ2-5	-	-	CASSVSRDNFGQETQYF	TGTGCCAGCAGCGTATCCAGGGACAACTTTGGACAAGAGACCCAGTACTTC
TRBV18	TRBJ2-2	-	-	CASSPEGAGELFF	TGTGCCAGCTCACCCGAGGGGGCCGGGGAGCTGTTTTTT
TRBV11-3	TRBJ2-1	-	TRBD2	CASSLGGTTFNEQFF	TGTGCCAGCAGCTTAGGGGGGACTACCTTCAATGAGCAGTTCTTC
TRBV7-8	TRBJ1-2	-	TRBD1	CASSRTGTGALRNYGYTF	TGTGCCAGCAGCCGGACCGGGACAGGTGCCCTTAGAAACTATGGCTACACCTTC
TRBV20-1	TRBJ2-7	-	-	CSASQPGEQYF	TGCAGTGCTTCTCAGCCGGGGGAGCAGTACTTC
TRBV11-2	TRBJ2-3	-	TRBD1	CASRITGARADTQYF	TGTGCCAGCAGAATAACAGGGGCAAGGGCAGATACGCAGTATTTT
TRBV11-2	TRBJ2-1	once	TRBD2	CASSPGAGVPNEQFF	TGTGCCAGCAGCCCCGGAGCGGGAGTACCCAATGAGCAGTTCTTC
TRBV19	TRBJ2-7	-	TRBD1	CASSQTGVGSYEQYF	TGTGCCAGTAGCCAGACAGGGGTTGGGAGCTACGAGCAGTACTTC
TRBV29-1	TRBJ1-2	-	-	CSVEDTRGGGGYTF	TGCAGCGTTGAAGATACGCGTGGGGGAGGAGGCTACACCTTC
TRBV3-1/TRBV3-2	TRBJ2-3	-	TRBD2	CASSTRTSWNTDTQYF	TGTGCCAGCAGCACGCGGACTAGCTGGAACACAGATACGCAGTATTTT
TRBV18	TRBJ1-1	-	-	CASSPTGGMNTEAFF	TGTGCCAGCTCACCAACGGGCGGGATGAACACTGAAGCTTTCTTT
TRBV6-1	TRBJ2-2	-	TRBD1	CASSDGDRNTGELFF	TGTGCCAGCAGTGATGGGGACAGAAACACCGGGGAGCTGTTTTTT
TRBV6-2/TRBV6-3	TRBJ1-6	-	-	CASSYSLSSPLHF	TGTGCCAGCAGTTACTCCCTAAGTTCACCCCTCCACTTT
TRBV6-5	TRBJ2-2	-	-	CASIRTDTGELFF	TGTGCCAGCATAAGGACAGACACCGGGGAGCTGTTTTTT
TRBV10-1	TRBJ1-5	-	TRBD1	CASRYRDREPRNHSNQPQHF	TGCGCCAGCAGGTACCGGGACAGGGAACCTCGCAACCATAGCAATCAGCCCCAGCATTTT
TRBV4-3	TRBJ2-5	-	-	CASSQDTGKETQYF	TGCGCCAGCAGCCAAGATACAGGGAAAGAGACCCAGTACTTC
TRBV6-5	TRBJ2-7	-	-	CASSTATYEQYF	TGTGCCAGCAGCACAGCCACCTACGAGCAGTACTTC
TRBV29-1	TRBJ1-2	-	-	CSVEGGGYGYTF	TGCAGCGTTGAAGGCGGGGGGTATGGCTACACCTTC
TRBV5-4	TRBJ2-7	-	-	CASTSQGTYEQYF	TGTGCCAGCACCTCGCAGGGGACATACGAGCAGTACTTC
TRBV29-1	TRBJ1-5	-	TRBD1	CSVGGETGSDSNQPQHF	TGCAGCGTTGGGGGGGAGACAGGGTCGGACAGCAATCAGCCCCAGCATTTT